The T cell receptor (beta chain) under discussion was sequenced for a study of T cell responses to AZD1222 COVID-19 vaccine. Study-level results: AZD1222 recipients seropositive at baseline numbered only 5 to 7.

Worth noting for this clone: As yet, its antigen is unknown.

Here immunoSEQ multiplex PCR was the method, and the copy in TCRdb shows in-frame clones only, minus some. The repertoire holds some 170,000 clones, with 90% to 95% as singletons. This receptor was identified in an adult who received the AZD1222 COVID-19 vaccine. The material was peripheral blood, obtained 28 days after the second AZD1222 dose.

CDR3 amino acids: CASSRVRASGDQETQYF. The CDR3 coding sequence is TGCGCCAGCAGCCGCGTCCGGGCTAGCGGAGACCAAGAGACCCAGTACTTC. The chain carries TRBV4-3 and TRBJ2-5, with 7 positions matching TRBD2. The CDR3 has 17 residues. CDR1 and CDR2 from the germline V gene are LGHNA and YSLEER. V dropped 4 bases and J dropped 0; count of bases not matched to a gene: 11.